The present T cell receptor beta chain was sequenced within a study of shared clonotypes between healthy human individuals. This CDR3 region has 13 residues. The germline V gene has CDR1 LNHDA and CDR2 SQIVND (reference sequence). V was trimmed by 1 base and J by 6 bases, leaving 10 bases between them. Regarding the study as a whole: Naive subsets generally exceeded memory subsets in estimated richness.

This clone was counted only a few times. Its matching antigen is unknown. Produced via immunoSEQ multiplex PCR; TCRdb's table is partial and in-frame only. The table records millions of clones, approximately 92% of them present only once. The sequencing sample was made of naive CD4+ T cells sorted from blood. Subset meaning: CD45RA+ positively selected. This sequence originates from a young man in good health. The chain carries TRBV19 and TRBJ2-7; D perhaps matches TRBD2 (6 bases). The CDR3 coding sequence is TGTGCCAGTAGTATAGCTTGGGGAGGCGAGCAGTACTTC. It specifies CASSIAWGGEQYF.